Following are 9 T cell receptor beta chains from one sample sequenced in a study of blood T cell repertoires in COVID-19. The table came from immunoSEQ multiplex PCR; TCRdb's copy has only in-frame clones and leaves some out. The sample carries about 140,000 clones, 84% recorded once. The sequenced sample was peripheral blood. Receptors were obtained from a human donor in a cohort sampled during active COVID-19.

The rearrangement links TRBV6-5 to TRBJ1-3; a possible D gene is TRBD1 (6 bases). The CDR3 is 15 amino acids. Germline V gene data show CDR1 as MNHEY and CDR2 as SVGAGI. V dropped 6 bases and J dropped 0 bases, with 12 bases sitting between them. As DNA, the CDR3 is TGTGCCAGCAGCTCACAGGGTCTCTCTGGAAACACCATATATTTT. This translates into CASSSQGLSGNTIYF.

The CDR3: CASRGTEYNEQFF. The DNA of the CDR3 is TGTGCCAGCAGGGGGACAGAATACAATGAGCAGTTCTTC. The chain couples TRBV5-4 to TRBJ2-1; 7 positions agree with TRBD1. J lost 4 bases, V lost 5 bases, and 3 bases had no gene match. Per the germline V gene, CDR1 is SGHNT and CDR2 is YYREEE (reference sequence). The CDR3 runs 13 residues.

The chain is built from TRBV19 and TRBJ2-3; 14 nucleotides line up with TRBD2. This CDR3 comprises 17 residues. Trimming cost V 5 bases and J 7 bases; bases outside gene matches: 11. Germline CDR1 reads LNHDA; CDR2 reads SQIVND (reference sequence). DNA for the CDR3: TGTGCCAGTAGTGTAGCGACTAGCGGGGGGGGGCCGAATACGCAGTATTTT. Translated: CASSVATSGGGPNTQYF.

The chain joins TRBV6-5 to TRBJ2-7; 9 bases map to TRBD1. CDR1 is MNHEY, CDR2 SVGAGI, per germline. Germline trimming cut 11 bases from V and 4 bases from J; bases unmatched to any gene: 9. The CDR3 is 13 residues long. The CDR3 loop reads CAATGTGSYEQYF. The CDR3 DNA reads TGTGCCGCCACGGGGACAGGGAGTTACGAGCAGTACTTC.

This clone appeared a few times. The chain links TRBV7-6 to TRBJ2-7; TRBD1 agrees at 10 bases. CDR1 SGHVS and CDR2 FNYEAQ come from the germline V gene. The CDR3 has 14 amino acids. The V segment lost 3 bases and the J segment 5 bases; nucleotides outside the gene matches: 4. This chain's CDR3 is CASSFTGQGNEQYF. The CDR3 DNA reads TGTGCCAGCAGCTTTACGGGACAGGGGAACGAGCAGTACTTC.

The gene calls are TRBV5-6 and TRBJ1-6, with D uncertain. The germline V gene encodes CDR1 SGHDT and CDR2 YYEEEE. The CDR3 extends over 15 amino acids. V was shortened by 4 bases and J by 10 bases, with 18 bases between the two germline ends. The CDR3 bases are TGTGCCAGCAGCCCCCCCGGAGTTGCTAGCTCACCCCTCCACTTT. Its protein product is CASSPPGVASSPLHF.

This clone was picked up one time. This chain links TRBV25-1 with TRBJ1-6; tentatively, D is TRBD1 (5 bases). Per the germline V gene, CDR1 is MGHDK and CDR2 is SYGVNS. The V gene lost 4 bases and the J gene lost 5 bases, with 9 bases spanning the gap. CDR3 length: 14 amino acids. CDR3: CASSVQGNNSPLHF. Here the CDR3 DNA reads TGTGCCAGCAGTGTTCAGGGAAATAATTCACCCCTCCACTTT. Complete variable domain (other parts from reference TRBV25-1 and TRBJ1-6): EADIYQTPRYLVIGTGKKITLECSQTMGHDKMYWYQQDPGMELHLIHYSYGVNSTEKGDLSSESTVSRIRTEHFPLTLESARPSHTSQYLCASSVQGNNSPLHFGNGTRLTVT.

The chain has TRBV5-4 and TRBJ1-3, with 7 positions matching TRBD1. CDR3 length: 17 amino acids. Germline lookup yields CDR1 SGHNT and CDR2 YYREEE (reference sequence). V lost 1 base, J lost 3 bases, and 10 bases stayed unmatched. The CDR3 bases are TGTGCCAGCAGCTTGTTCGACAGGGCAATGGGTGGAAACACCATATATTTT. Amino acid sequence: CASSLFDRAMGGNTIYF.

CDR3 residues: CASSLGLAGYEQYF. CDR3 DNA: TGTGCCAGCAGCTTAGGACTAGCGGGCTACGAGCAGTACTTC. J is TRBJ2-7 and V is TRBV7-2, with 10 nucleotides matching TRBD2. Germline trimming cut 1 base from V and 3 bases from J; bases unmatched to any gene: 0. Germline V lookup: CDR1 SGHTA, CDR2 FQGNSA. The CDR3 length is 14 residues.